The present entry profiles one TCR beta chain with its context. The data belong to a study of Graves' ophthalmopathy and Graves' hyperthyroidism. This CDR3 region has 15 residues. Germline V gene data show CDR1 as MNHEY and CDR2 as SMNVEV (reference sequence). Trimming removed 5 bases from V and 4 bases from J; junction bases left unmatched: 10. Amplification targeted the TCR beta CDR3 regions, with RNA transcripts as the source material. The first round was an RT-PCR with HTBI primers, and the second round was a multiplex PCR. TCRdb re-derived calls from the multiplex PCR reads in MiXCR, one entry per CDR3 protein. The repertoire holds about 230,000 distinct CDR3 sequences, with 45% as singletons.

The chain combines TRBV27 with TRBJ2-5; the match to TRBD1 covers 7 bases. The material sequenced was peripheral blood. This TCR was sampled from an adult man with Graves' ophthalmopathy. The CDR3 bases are TGTGCCAGCAGTGCCCAGACCGGGACAGTAGAGACCCAGTACTTC. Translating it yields CASSAQTGTVETQYF.